The T cell receptor (beta chain) described here comes from a study of T cell changes during pregnancy in multiple sclerosis. The method was immunoSEQ multiplex PCR; TCRdb's version includes in-frame clones alone and lacks a portion of them. The table records some 16,000 clones, around 83% of them present only once. In its sample, this clone was seen once. CDR3 length equals 15 residues. Germline V lookup: CDR1 MNHNS, CDR2 SASEGT. Trimming left V 3 bases short and J 4 bases short, with 14 bases between. Source: CD8+ T cells from peripheral blood mononuclear cells, taken after pregnancy. This receptor was taken from a female donor in good health, enrolled as a control in a pregnancy study. The gene calls are TRBV6-1 and TRBJ2-3; D might be TRBD1 (5 bases). This CDR3 is CASSEGQAASDTQYF. Written as DNA, the CDR3 is TGTGCCAGCAGTGAGGGGCAGGCCGCATCAGATACGCAGTATTTT.